Listed below are T cell receptor beta chains from one sample, sequenced in a study of regulatory T cells in long-lasting Graves disease. MiXCR was run by TCRdb on the multiplex PCR reads, yielding one entry per CDR3 protein. The sample records roughly 450,000 distinct CDR3 sequences, less than 25% being singletons. The source was peripheral blood mononuclear cells (PBMCs), collected when the disease was refractory, from a patient treated with antithyroid drugs. The receptors derive from a female donor with Graves disease. Both conserved end residues are part of each CDR3. The D gene is left open where the match is weak. Size is omitted from some rows. Given values are once, few, many or a class for expanded clones.

v_gene	j_gene	d_gene	abundance	CDR3aa	CDR3nt
TRBV5-1	TRBJ2-1	TRBD1	few	CASSRGTGTDEQFF	TGCGCCAGCAGCCGGGGGACAGGGACAGATGAGCAGTTCTTC
TRBV5-5	TRBJ1-1	TRBD1	few	CASSLVNRGSSNTEAFF	TGTGCCAGCAGCTTGGTCAACAGGGGAAGTTCGAACACTGAAGCTTTCTTT
TRBV25-1	TRBJ2-6	.	few	CASSDRVGANVLTF	TGTGCCAGCAGTGACCGGGTCGGGGCCAACGTCCTGACTTTC
TRBV6-2/TRBV6-3	TRBJ2-7	TRBD1	few	CASRSGQGVSYEQYF	TGTGCCAGCAGGTCGGGACAGGGGGTGTCCTACGAGCAGTACTTC
TRBV5-4	TRBJ1-6	.	.	CASSLWGSTGDNNSPLHF	TGTGCCAGCAGCTTGTGGGGATCGACAGGAGATAATAATTCACCCCTCCACTTT
TRBV7-3	TRBJ2-7	.	.	CASSLPNVPGLSYEQYF	TGTGCCAGCAGCTTACCCAACGTCCCAGGGTTATCCTACGAGCAGTACTTC
TRBV6-1	TRBJ2-4	.	.	CASSYLAGEKNIQYF	TGTGCCAGCAGTTACCTCGCCGGGGAAAAAAACATTCAGTACTTC
TRBV11-2	TRBJ1-1	.	many	CASSLISRNTEAFF	TGTGCCAGCAGCTTAATTTCAAGGAACACTGAAGCTTTCTTT
TRBV11-2	TRBJ1-6	.	many	CASRTDDNSPLHF	TGTGCCAGCAGGACAGATGATAATTCACCCCTCCACTTT
TRBV28	TRBJ2-7	.	many	CASSFAGSLNEQYF	TGTGCCAGCAGTTTCGCTGGGAGCTTGAACGAGCAGTACTTC
TRBV12-3/TRBV12-4	TRBJ1-4	.	many	CASSLGNEKLFF	TGTGCCAGCAGTTTAGGGAATGAAAAACTGTTTTTT
TRBV24-1	TRBJ2-5	.	many	CATSDYRQEQETQYF	TGTGCCACCAGTGATTACAGACAGGAACAAGAGACCCAGTACTTC
TRBV19	TRBJ2-7	TRBD2	few	CASSSGGSRYEQYF	TGTGCCAGTAGTAGCGGCGGGAGTCGGTACGAGCAGTACTTC
TRBV14	TRBJ1-5	.	.	CASSNNRVSNQPQHF	TGTGCCAGCAGCAACAACAGGGTTAGCAATCAGCCCCAGCATTTT
TRBV5-1	TRBJ2-7	TRBD2	.	CASSGGTSGTRGEQYF	TGCGCCAGCAGCGGGGGGACTAGCGGGACTCGGGGGGAGCAGTACTTC
TRBV12-3/TRBV12-4	TRBJ1-5	TRBD1	many	CASSSQDRVKLGPQHF	TGTGCCAGCAGTTCCCAGGACAGGGTAAAACTTGGGCCCCAGCATTTT
TRBV28	TRBJ1-2	.	many	CASMWQGALGGYTF	TGTGCCAGCATGTGGCAGGGTGCTCTCGGAGGCTACACCTTC
TRBV5-4	TRBJ2-7	.	.	CASSLSGGGTYEQYF	TGTGCCAGCAGCTTGTCAGGAGGGGGTACTTACGAGCAGTACTTC
TRBV7-9	TRBJ2-5	.	many	CASSRGFGETQYF	TGTGCCAGCAGCAGGGGTTTCGGCGAGACCCAGTACTTC
TRBV28	TRBJ1-2	TRBD1	.	CASSAGTGYRRSHGYTF	TGTGCCAGCAGTGCCGGGACAGGTTACAGGAGGTCCCATGGCTACACCTTC
TRBV27	TRBJ2-5	TRBD2	many	CASSLYPSGGSGWEPQYF	TGTGCCAGCAGTTTATATCCCTCGGGCGGGAGTGGTTGGGAGCCCCAGTACTTC
TRBV7-8	TRBJ2-5	.	many	CASSLAVGGGEETQYF	TGTGCCAGCAGCTTAGCGGTCGGGGGCGGGGAGGAGACCCAGTACTTC
TRBV6-1	TRBJ1-4	.	few	CASTGRGNEKLFF	TGTGCCAGCACGGGGAGGGGGAATGAAAAACTGTTTTTT
TRBV6-5	TRBJ2-1	.	.	CASSYSGGRSYNEQFF	TGTGCCAGCAGTTACTCAGGCGGCCGCTCCTACAATGAGCAGTTCTTC